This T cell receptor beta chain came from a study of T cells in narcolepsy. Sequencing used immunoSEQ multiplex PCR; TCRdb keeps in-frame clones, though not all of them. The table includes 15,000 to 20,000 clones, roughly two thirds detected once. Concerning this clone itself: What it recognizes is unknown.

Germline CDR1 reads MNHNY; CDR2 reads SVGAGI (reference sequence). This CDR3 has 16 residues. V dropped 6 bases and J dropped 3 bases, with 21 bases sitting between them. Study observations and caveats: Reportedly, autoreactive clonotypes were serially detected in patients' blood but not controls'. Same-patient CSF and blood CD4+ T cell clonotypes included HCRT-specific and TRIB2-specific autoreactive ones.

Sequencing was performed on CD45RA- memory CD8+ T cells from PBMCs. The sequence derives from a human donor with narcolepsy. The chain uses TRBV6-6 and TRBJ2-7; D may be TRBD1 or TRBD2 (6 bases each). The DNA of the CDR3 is TGTGCCAGCAGCCAATTTCTTGGGGGGCCGAACTACGAGCAGTACTTC. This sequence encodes CASSQFLGGPNYEQYF.